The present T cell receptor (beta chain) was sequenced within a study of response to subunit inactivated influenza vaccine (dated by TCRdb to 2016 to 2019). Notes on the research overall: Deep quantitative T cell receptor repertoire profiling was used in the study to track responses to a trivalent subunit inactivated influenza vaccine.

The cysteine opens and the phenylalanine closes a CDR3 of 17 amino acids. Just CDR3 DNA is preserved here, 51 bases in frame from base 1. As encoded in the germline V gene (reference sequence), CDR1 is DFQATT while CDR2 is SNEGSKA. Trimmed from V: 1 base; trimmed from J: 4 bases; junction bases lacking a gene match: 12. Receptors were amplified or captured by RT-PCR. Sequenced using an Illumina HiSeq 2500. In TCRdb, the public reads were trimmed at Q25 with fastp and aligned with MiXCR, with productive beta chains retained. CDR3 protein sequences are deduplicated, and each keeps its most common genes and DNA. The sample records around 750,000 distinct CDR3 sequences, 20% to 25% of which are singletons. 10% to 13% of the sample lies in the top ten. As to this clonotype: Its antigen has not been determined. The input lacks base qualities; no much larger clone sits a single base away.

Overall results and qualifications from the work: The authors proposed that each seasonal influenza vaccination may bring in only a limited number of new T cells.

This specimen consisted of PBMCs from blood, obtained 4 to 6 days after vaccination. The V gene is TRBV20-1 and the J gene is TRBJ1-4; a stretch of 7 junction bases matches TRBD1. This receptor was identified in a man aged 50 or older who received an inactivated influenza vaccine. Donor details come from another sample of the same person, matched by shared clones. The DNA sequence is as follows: TGCAGTGCTAGAGTCCCAGGGGGTGTACGTGGTAATGAAAAACTGTTTTTT. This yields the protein CSARVPGGVRGNEKLFF.